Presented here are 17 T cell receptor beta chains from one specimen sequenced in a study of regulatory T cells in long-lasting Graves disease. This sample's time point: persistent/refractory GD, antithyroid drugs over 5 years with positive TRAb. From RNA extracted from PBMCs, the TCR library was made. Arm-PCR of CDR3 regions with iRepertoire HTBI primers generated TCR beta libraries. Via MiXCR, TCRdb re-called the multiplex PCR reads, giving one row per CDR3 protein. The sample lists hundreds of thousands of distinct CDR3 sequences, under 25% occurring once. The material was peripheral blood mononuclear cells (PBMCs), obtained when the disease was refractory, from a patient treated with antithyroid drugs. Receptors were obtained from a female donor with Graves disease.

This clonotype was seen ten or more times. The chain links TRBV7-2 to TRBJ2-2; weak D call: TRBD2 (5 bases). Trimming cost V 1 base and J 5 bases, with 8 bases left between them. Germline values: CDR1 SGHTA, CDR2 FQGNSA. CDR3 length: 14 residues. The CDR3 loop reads CASSLVGDTGELFF. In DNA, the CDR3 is TGTGCCAGCAGCTTAGTCGGGGATACCGGGGAGCTGTTTTTT.

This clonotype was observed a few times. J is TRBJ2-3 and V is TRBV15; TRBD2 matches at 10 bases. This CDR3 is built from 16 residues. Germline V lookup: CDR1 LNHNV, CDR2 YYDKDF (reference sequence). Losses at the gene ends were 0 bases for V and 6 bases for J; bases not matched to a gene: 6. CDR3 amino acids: CATSRDLGSGGDTQYF. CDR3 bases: TGTGCCACCAGCAGAGATCTTGGTAGCGGGGGGGATACGCAGTATTTT.

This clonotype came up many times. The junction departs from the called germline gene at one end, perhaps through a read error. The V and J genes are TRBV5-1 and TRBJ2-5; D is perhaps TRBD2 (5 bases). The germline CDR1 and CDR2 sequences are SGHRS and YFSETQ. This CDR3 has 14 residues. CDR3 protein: CASSLGSGGETQYF. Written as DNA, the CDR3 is TGTGCCAGCAGCTTAGGGTCAGGAGGAGAGACCCAGTACTTC. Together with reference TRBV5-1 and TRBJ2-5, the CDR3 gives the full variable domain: KAGVTQTPRYLIKTRGQQVTLSCSPISGHRSVSWYQQTPGQGLQFLFEYFSETQRNKGNFPGRFSGRQFSNSRSEMNVSTLELGDSALYLCASSLGSGGETQYFGPGTRLLVL.

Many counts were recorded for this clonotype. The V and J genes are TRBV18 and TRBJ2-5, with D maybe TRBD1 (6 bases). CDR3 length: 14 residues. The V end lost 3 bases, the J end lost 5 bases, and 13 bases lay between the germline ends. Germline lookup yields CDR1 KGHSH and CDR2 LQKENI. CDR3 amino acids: CASSPNPDRETQYF. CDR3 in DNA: TGTGCCAGCTCACCTAACCCCGACAGGGAGACCCAGTACTTC.

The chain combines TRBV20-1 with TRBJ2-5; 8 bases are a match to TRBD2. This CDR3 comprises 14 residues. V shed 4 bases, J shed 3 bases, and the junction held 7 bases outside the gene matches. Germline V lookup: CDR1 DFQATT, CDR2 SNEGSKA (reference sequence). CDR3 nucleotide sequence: TGCAGTGCTAAATCGGGACTAGGGGAAGAGACCCAGTACTTC. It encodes CSAKSGLGEETQYF.

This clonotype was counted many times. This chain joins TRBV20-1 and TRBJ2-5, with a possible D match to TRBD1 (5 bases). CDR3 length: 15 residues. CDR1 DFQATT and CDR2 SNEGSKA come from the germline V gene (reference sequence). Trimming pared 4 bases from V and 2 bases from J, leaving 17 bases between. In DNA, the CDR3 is TGCAGTGCTAACCCTCAGGGTGCTGTACAAGAGACCCAGTACTTC. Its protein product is CSANPQGAVQETQYF.

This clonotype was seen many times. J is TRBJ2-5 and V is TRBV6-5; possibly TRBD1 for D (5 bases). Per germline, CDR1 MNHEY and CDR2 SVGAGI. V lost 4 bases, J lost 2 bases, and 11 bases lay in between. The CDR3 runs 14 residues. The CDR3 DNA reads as TGTGCCAGCAGTTCGAATCAGGGACAAGAGACCCAGTACTTC. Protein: CASSSNQGQETQYF.

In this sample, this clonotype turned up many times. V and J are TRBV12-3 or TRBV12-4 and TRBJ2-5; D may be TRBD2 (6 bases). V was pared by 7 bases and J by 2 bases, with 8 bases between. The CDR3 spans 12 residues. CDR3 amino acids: CASTREQETQYF. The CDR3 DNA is TGTGCCAGCACACGGGAGCAAGAGACCCAGTACTTC.

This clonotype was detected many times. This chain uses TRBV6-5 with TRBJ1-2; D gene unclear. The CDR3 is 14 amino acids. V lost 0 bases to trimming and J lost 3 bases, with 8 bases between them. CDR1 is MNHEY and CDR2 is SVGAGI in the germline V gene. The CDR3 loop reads CASSYSTGYYGYTF. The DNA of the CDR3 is TGTGCCAGCAGTTACTCGACCGGGTACTATGGCTACACCTTC.

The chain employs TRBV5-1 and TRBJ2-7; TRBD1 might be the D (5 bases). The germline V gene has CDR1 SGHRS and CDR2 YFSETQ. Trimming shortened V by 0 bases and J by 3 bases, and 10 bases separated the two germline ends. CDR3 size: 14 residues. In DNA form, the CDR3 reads TGCGCCAGCAGCTTGGAGACAGATCACTACGAGCAGTACTTC. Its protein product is CASSLETDHYEQYF.

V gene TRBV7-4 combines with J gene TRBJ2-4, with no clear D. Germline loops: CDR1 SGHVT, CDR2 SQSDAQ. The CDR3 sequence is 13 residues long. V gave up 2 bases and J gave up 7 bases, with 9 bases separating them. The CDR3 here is CASSLYLINIQYF. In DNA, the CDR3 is TGTGCCAGCAGCTTATACCTAATCAACATTCAGTACTTC.

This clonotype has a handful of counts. CDR3 in DNA: TGCGCCAGCAGCCAAGTCGGGGCCGGGGCTGAAGCTTTCTTT. Translating it yields CASSQVGAGAEAFF. The gene calls are TRBV4-1 and TRBJ1-1; possible D gene TRBD1, 5 bases. The CDR3 spans 14 residues. V was trimmed by 1 base and J by 6 bases, leaving 12 bases between them. Per the germline V gene, CDR1 is MGHRA and CDR2 is YSYEKL.

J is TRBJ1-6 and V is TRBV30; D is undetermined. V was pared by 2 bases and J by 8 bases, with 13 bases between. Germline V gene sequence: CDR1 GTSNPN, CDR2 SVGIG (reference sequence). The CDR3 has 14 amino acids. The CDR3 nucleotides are TGTGCCTGGAGTCTCACTCCCTCATATTCACCCCTCCACTTT. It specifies CAWSLTPSYSPLHF.

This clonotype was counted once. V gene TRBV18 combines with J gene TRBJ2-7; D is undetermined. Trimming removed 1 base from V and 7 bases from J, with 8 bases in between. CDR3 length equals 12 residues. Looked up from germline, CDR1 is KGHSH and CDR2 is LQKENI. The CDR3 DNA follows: TGTGCCAGCTCACCACGATTAGGAGAGCAGTACTTC. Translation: CASSPRLGEQYF.

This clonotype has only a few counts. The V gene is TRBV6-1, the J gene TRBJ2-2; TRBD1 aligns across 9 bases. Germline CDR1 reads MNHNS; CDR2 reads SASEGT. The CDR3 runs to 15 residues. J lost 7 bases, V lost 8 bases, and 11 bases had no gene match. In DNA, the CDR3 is TGTGCCAGCTCACCGGGACAGGGAAAGGTCGGGGAGCTGTTTTTT. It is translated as CASSPGQGKVGELFF.

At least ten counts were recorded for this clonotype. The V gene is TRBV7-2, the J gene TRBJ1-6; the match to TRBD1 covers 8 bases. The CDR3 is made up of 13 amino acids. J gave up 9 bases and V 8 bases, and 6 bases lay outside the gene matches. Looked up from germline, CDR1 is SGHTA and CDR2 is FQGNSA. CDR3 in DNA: TGTGCCAGCTGTTCAGGGGGCAGTTCACCCCTCCACTTT. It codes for CASCSGGSSPLHF. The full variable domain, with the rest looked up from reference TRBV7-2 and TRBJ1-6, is GAGVSQSPSNKVTEKGKDVELRCDPISGHTALYWYRQSLGQGLEFLIYFQGNSAPDKSGLPSDRFSAERTGGSVSTLTIQRTQQEDSAVYLCASCSGGSSPLHFGNGTRLTVT.

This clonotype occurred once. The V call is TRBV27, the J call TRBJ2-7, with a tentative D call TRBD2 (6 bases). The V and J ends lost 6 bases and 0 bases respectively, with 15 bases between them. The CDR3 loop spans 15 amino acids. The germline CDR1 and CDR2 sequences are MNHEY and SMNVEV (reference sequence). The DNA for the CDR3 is TGTGCCAGCAGCTACGCTAGCGAGGCCTCCTACGAGCAGTACTTC. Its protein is CASSYASEASYEQYF.